This T cell receptor beta chain was recovered during a study of tumor and adjacent non-tumor tissue in lung cancer. Findings of the study overall: Shorter survival was associated with higher TCR diversity in tumors.

No cell sorting was done before RNA was extracted from the tissue. The normal lung tissue was taken more than 3 cm from the tumor edge. Donors were chemotherapy-naive, newly diagnosed lung cancer surgical patients in China, August–November 2014. In the case of this clonotype: Its target is unknown. This may be a read error: a much more frequent sequence differs by one nucleotide.

This CDR3 spans 15 amino acids. The germline CDR1 and CDR2 sequences are MNHEY and SVGAGI. Three rounds of nested PCR, following a modified ARM-PCR protocol, produced the TCRbeta library. In TCRdb, the multiplex PCR reads were re-called with MiXCR into one record per CDR3 protein. The table records almost 75,000 distinct CDR3 sequences, roughly 70% of them present only once. The receptor's source is a woman aged 50 to 60 with non-small cell lung cancer. V gene TRBV6-5 combines with J gene TRBJ2-3; D uncertain. Sequencing input: distant non-tumor lung tissue. Here the CDR3 DNA reads TGTACCAGCAGTTACTCGACTCTTAGCACAGATACGCAGTATTTT. It is translated as CTSSYSTLSTDTQYF.